This T cell receptor (beta chain) was retrieved from a study of post-analysis software for immune sequencing data. In the study overall: Relapsing-remitting, secondary progressive and progressive-relapsing multiple sclerosis were all included among the disease courses.

Presence of unique molecular identifiers characterized the TCR beta cDNA libraries. Between about 1 and 10 million T cells gave rise to hundreds of thousands of cDNA molecules. MiXCR, run by TCRdb on the PCR reads, gives a single entry per CDR3 protein. The sample lists over 250,000 distinct CDR3 sequences; 36% were seen once. Whole-study results and caveats: Several TRBV segments (TRBV5-6, TRBV5-1 and TRBV20-1 among them) occurred more frequently in patients than in controls. Multiple sclerosis patients showed significantly lower normalized Chao1 diversity than controls did.

There are 15 residues in the CDR3. Per germline, CDR1 SGHRS and CDR2 YFSETQ. V lost 1 base and J lost 4, with 13 bases in between. This clonotype appeared once. Its target is not known. This receptor was identified in a girl between 10 and 17 years old with multiple sclerosis. Sequencing input: blood. The chain combines TRBV5-1 with TRBJ2-3; unclear D gene. CDR3 sequence (DNA): TGCGCCAGCAGCTTGAGTGTACGCGAGGCAGATACGCAGTATTTT. It translates to CASSLSVREADTQYF.